The clone carrying this TCR beta chain was counted ten times or more. Its antigen remains unknown. Diagnoses were established using clinical symptoms, serum thyroxine and TRAb, thyroid ultrasound and orbital computed tomography. This entry belongs to a study of T cells in Graves' hyperthyroidism and ophthalmopathy. Regarding the study as a whole: The model made its ophthalmopathy prediction, and onset followed a median 6.5 months later. Most thyroid clonotypes expanded above 0.001 were also detected in blood.

Germline CDR1 MNHNS, CDR2 SASEGT. The V segment lost 1 base and the J segment 0 bases; nucleotides outside the gene matches: 7. The CDR3 is 17 residues long. RNA transcripts were the template for amplifying TCR beta CDR3 regions. Primed by the HTBI set, a first-round RT-PCR was run on the TCR CDR3. MiXCR, run by TCRdb on the multiplex PCR reads, gives a single entry per CDR3 protein. The profile shows approximately 380,000 distinct CDR3 sequences, under 20% of them singletons. The source is a man younger than 30 with Graves' ophthalmopathy. The sample consisted of blood. The V and J genes are TRBV6-1 and TRBJ2-5; the match to TRBD1 covers 8 bases. CDR3 DNA sequence: TGTGCCAGCAGTGAAGTTGAGAGGACAGGGTACCAAGAGACCCAGTACTTC. Translation: CASSEVERTGYQETQYF.